Detailed here is one TCR beta chain. Original processing methods: Amplification of reference gene primers provided the estimated nucleated cell counts. Produced via immunoSEQ multiplex PCR; TCRdb's table is partial and in-frame only. V, J and clone size are those of that table, while D and trimming were read from the DNA. This sample carries hundreds of thousands of clones, approximately 91% of them seen once, and the ten largest clones take around 7.9%. This sample stems from a study of blood T cell repertoires in COVID-19. The CDR3 has 14 residues. The J segment lost 2 bases and the V segment lost 5 bases, leaving 4 bases of the junction unmatched. Germline CDR1 and CDR2: SGHTA and FQGNSA. This study enrolled people aged 18 to 89 from about 24 US geographic areas. Allocation to cohorts depended on clinical history reported by the participants.

This TCR was sampled from a woman aged 55-75 years who had recovered from COVID-19. The chain employs TRBV7-2 and TRBJ2-7; 9 nucleotides line up with TRBD1. Specimen: PBMCs or T cells enriched from blood (not recorded which). CDR3 coding DNA: TGTGCCAGCAGCCGCCGGGACAGGGCCTACGAGCAGTACTTC. Translating it yields CASSRRDRAYEQYF.